This TCR beta chain was observed in a study of monozygotic twins with inflammatory bowel disease (dated by TCRdb to the late 2010s). Regarding the study in general: In total, approximately 28 monozygotic twin pairs made up the full study: 19 Danish pairs, all IBD-discordant, plus nine German pairs, of which four were IBD-concordant and five were IBD-discordant. The search for disease-associated traits relied mainly on comparing IBD patients with their genetically identical healthy co-twins within discordant pairs. Each individual had, on average, about 151 000 unique TCRalpha sequences and 181 000 unique TCRbeta sequences available for analysis.

What the study reported, not specific to this receptor: Different T cell subtypes could not be distinguished in the analysis. Repertoire similarity did not differ between concordant and discordant twins, which could be due to limited statistical power. Background noise and inter-individual variability may have been introduced into the repertoires by the differing immunosuppressive treatments among patients. TCRbeta repertoire diversity, by inverse Simpson index, was decreased in IBD patients compared with their healthy co-twins. The results gave no support for a single strong signal or clonotype linked to IBD. Compared with healthy twins, IBD patients shared fewer clonotypes with other individuals, and the difference was most pronounced in patients with signs of disease activity.

A roughly 2.7 ml peripheral blood sample was drawn into PAXgene tubes per donor and stored at -80°C. Without T cell sorting, total RNA was isolated from whole blood using the PAXgene blood miRNA kit on an automated QIAcube. Peripheral blood from monozygotic twin pairs, either concordant or discordant for inflammatory bowel disease, underwent deep TCRalpha and TCRbeta repertoire profiling that used unique molecular barcoding. For every twin pair, smoking habits were documented, and each individual was categorised as a current, former or never smoker. Receptors were amplified or captured by 5' RACE. Each TCR library was prepared from around 3,400 ng of total RNA. For each sample, cDNA synthesis was carried out in eight separate reactions using SMARTScribe reverse transcriptase. During cDNA synthesis, template switching was used to introduce unique molecular identifiers that contained a 6-nucleotide sample barcode. TCRalpha and TCRbeta cDNA was amplified by two nested PCRs of about 15 and 9 cycles, with bead purification after each PCR. Before amplification, the cDNA was treated with uracil DNA-glycosylase and purified using the QIAquick PCR purification kit. The second PCR added Illumina TruSeq-compatible adapters along with sample-specific barcodes. Library quality and concentration were assessed using TapeStation and Qubit, and roughly 5.5 ng of each library was pooled. Sequencing of pooled libraries was carried out on an Illumina HiSeq2500 single-index Rapid Run using 2 x 100 bp reads and custom sequencing primers. Under the source paper's analysis protocol: MiGEC version 1.2.6 was used for UMI-based consensus assembly, which corrected PCR and sequencing errors. MiXCR version 2.1.1 was used for V(D)J alignment, clonotype assembly and CDR3 extraction. Gene usage, clonotype sharing and MAIT/NKT TCR abundance were normalised by analysing the top 1000, 10 000 and 20 000 clonotypes per sample. Diversity was computed as the inverse Simpson index with the vegan R package after downsampling to 27 000 UMIs. Paired Mann-Whitney U tests were applied to discordant twin pairs, and Benjamini-Hochberg correction was used for multiple testing. TCRdb reprocessed the reads into one record per CDR3 protein sequence, lacking DNA. TCRdb, not the original authors, processed these V and J calls. The table for this sample shows approximately 300,000 distinct CDR3 sequences. About 5% of the sample is taken by the ten largest.

Worth noting for this clonotype: Its specific antigen is unknown.

Taken from cysteine to phenylalanine, the CDR3 has 16 residues. No DNA sequence was recorded. The germline V gene encodes CDR1 SGHTA and CDR2 FQGNSA. This TCR derives from a human donor with ulcerative colitis or Crohn's disease, or a healthy co-twin of an affected twin (not recorded which). The chain joins TRBV7-2 to TRBJ2-1; TCRdb designates TRBD2, a call that cannot be tested without DNA. The specimen sequenced was blood. The CDR3 region reads CASSPSRGLAGLGRIF.